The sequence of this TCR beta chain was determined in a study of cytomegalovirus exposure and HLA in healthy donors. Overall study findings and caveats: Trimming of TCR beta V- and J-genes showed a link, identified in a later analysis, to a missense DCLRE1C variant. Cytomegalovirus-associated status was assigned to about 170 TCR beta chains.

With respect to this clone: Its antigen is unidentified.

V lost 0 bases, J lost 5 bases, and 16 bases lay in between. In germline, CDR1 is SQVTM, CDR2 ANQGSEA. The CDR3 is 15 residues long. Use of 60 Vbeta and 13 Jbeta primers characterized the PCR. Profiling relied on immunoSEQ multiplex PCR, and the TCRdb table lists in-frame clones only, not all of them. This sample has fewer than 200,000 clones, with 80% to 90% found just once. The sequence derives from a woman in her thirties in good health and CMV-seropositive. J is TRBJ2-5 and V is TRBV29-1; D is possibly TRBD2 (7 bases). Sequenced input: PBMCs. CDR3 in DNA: TGCAGCGTTGAAGATCTAGGGGGGGGCGGGGAGACCCAGTACTTC. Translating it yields CSVEDLGGGGETQYF. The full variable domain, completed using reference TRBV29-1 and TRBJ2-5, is SAVISQKPSRDICQRGTSLTIQCQVDSQVTMMFWYRQQPGQSLTLIATANQGSEATYESGFVIDKFPISRPNLTFSTLTVSNMSPEDSSIYLCSVEDLGGGGETQYFGPGTRLLVL.